The clone carrying this TCR beta chain was counted many times. Its target is not known. This record belongs to a study of molecular identifiers for immune sequencing clone quantification. Whole-study context: Four portions were sequenced after RNA from about 20,000 or 100,000 naive CD8 cells was split five ways in replicates.

Study conclusions and caveats: Even with some 960,000 naive cells present, spiked Jurkat TCR RNA from one cell was reportedly detectable.

It was from roughly 21,000 to 960,000 sorted cells, with 10%, 30% or 50% RNA, that naive CD8 libraries came. Trimming removed 3 bases from V and 6 bases from J, with 1 base in between. CDR1 and CDR2 (germline): SGDLS, YYNGEE. The CDR3 is 10 residues long. Listed TCR primers, together with previously described methods, were used for the bulk TCR libraries. One entry per CDR3 protein results from TCRdb running MiXCR on the PCR reads. This repertoire shows 100,000 or so distinct CDR3 sequences, about 35% found once; its top ten account for about 9.7%. The source material was naive CD8+ T cells from blood, with Jurkat cell RNA spiked in. As for subset: FACS-sorted CD8+CD4-CCR7+CD45RA+ naive T cells. The rearrangement uses TRBV9 and TRBJ2-1; D call uncertain. The sequence was obtained from a human donor in good health. Some libraries in this study had Jurkat cell RNA spiked in. The CDR3 region is CASSGNEQFF. Here the CDR3 DNA reads TGTGCCAGCAGCGGCAATGAGCAGTTCTTC.